The rows below give T cell receptor beta chains drawn from one sample of a study of blood T cell repertoires in COVID-19. TCRdb's table, derived via immunoSEQ multiplex PCR, lists solely in-frame clones and lacks some. The sample consists of 340,000 or so clones, about nine tenths of them appearing once. The sequenced sample consisted of peripheral blood. Every receptor here comes from a man in his fifties or sixties with active or convalescent COVID-19. Both conserved end residues are part of each CDR3. A D gene is named only where the DNA matches it firmly. The listing skips clone size in some rows; elsewhere it reads once, few, many or a size class.

clone size | D gene | V gene | CDR3 protein
. | . | TRBV12-3/TRBV12-4 | CASSSGLDQPQHF
. | TRBD2 | TRBV9 | CASSVASSGPRTDTQYF
. | TRBD1 | TRBV5-1 | CASTPGQGRNTQYF
. | . | TRBV19 | CASSMPGYEQYF
. | . | TRBV3-1/TRBV3-2 | CASSQNLLRLGRSYEQYF
. | . | TRBV6-1 | CASSEEVWDTSGNQPQHF
. | . | TRBV28 | CASSPNLRHRSPLHF
. | . | TRBV5-4 | CASSLGGPDRNEQFF
. | TRBD2 | TRBV2 | CASSEALRGDIQYF
. | . | TRBV10-3 | CAISEGRQEYEQYF
few | TRBD1 | TRBV19 | CASSIAVDRVVGEQYF
. | TRBD2 | TRBV9 | CASSVGNAGVTGELFF
. | . | TRBV18 | CASSPNRATGELFF
few | . | TRBV6-5 | CASSYAVFYTEAFF
. | TRBD1 | TRBV19 | CASSPRDRGENTEAFF
. | . | TRBV3-1/TRBV3-2 | CASSHSTTNEKLFF
once | . | TRBV20-1 | CIGQVNEKLFF
. | TRBD1 | TRBV29-1 | CSVGAGGYEQYF
. | . | TRBV5-1 | CASSLRENTEAFF
. | . | TRBV19 | CASSGRGQLSGANVLTF
. | TRBD1 | TRBV19 | CASSIARGLWDRKGYEQYF
once | . | TRBV28 | CASSLGRGDTEAFF
. | TRBD2 | TRBV2 | CASSYSGGETQYF
few | TRBD1 | TRBV2 | CASRDRGGYSPLHF
. | TRBD2 | TRBV7-9 | CASSPGGSPYNEQFF
. | . | TRBV5-4 | CASSLNTESPLHF
. | . | TRBV28 | CASSSHSEDEQYF
. | TRBD2 | TRBV5-4 | CASSSGPSGRAAYEQYF
. | TRBD1 | TRBV7-2 | CASSVGQGNTEAFF
. | . | TRBV18 | CASSPEQNTDTQYF
once | . | TRBV28 | CASRYKGPIYEQYF
. | . | TRBV28 | CASSEATRPDTQYF
. | . | TRBV5-1 | CASSLEPGETKYGYTF
. | . | TRBV7-3 | CASTQGGLGVGSTGELFF
once | . | TRBV4-2 | CASSQDSTEGNTIYF
. | . | TRBV7-9 | CASSLEHIAEAFF
once | . | TRBV28 | CASSLSTGRNYGYTF
. | . | TRBV5-6 | CASSLTLSYNEQFF
. | TRBD1 | TRBV3-1/TRBV3-2 | CASSLRQGALGGTQYF
. | TRBD1 | TRBV9 | CASSGSGQGHTGELFF
. | . | TRBV28 | CASSRPGYGYTF
. | TRBD1 | TRBV3-1/TRBV3-2 | CASSQDRIQETQYF
. | . | TRBV14 | CASSPTGFGYEQYF
. | . | TRBV30 | CAWSRANEKLFF